Listed below are T cell receptor beta chains from one sample, sequenced in a study of cytomegalovirus exposure and HLA in healthy donors. Produced via immunoSEQ multiplex PCR; TCRdb's table is partial and in-frame only. There are hundreds of thousands of clones in the sample; roughly 88% occur only once, and 0.83% lies in the top ten. Sequencing was carried out using PBMCs. The source of these receptors is a woman younger than 35 in good health and CMV-seronegative. CDR3s include the opening cysteine and the closing phenylalanine or tryptophan. The order of the fields is V gene, J gene, CDR3 protein.

V gene: TRBV7-9; J gene: TRBJ1-1; CDR3 protein: CASSFEQYTEAFF
V gene: TRBV10-3; J gene: TRBJ2-1; CDR3 protein: CAISSTGGEEQFF
V gene: TRBV5-1; J gene: TRBJ2-3; CDR3 protein: CASSLVGLGDSTDTQYF
V gene: TRBV7-2; J gene: TRBJ2-1; CDR3 protein: CASSLVGSGSYNEQFF
V gene: TRBV28; J gene: TRBJ1-5; CDR3 protein: CASVGGANQPQHF
V gene: TRBV11-2; J gene: TRBJ1-3; CDR3 protein: CASSRISDSGNTIYF
V gene: TRBV6-5; J gene: TRBJ1-1; CDR3 protein: CASSRGWGNTEAFF
V gene: TRBV2; J gene: TRBJ2-4; CDR3 protein: CASSEASFSIQYF
V gene: TRBV19; J gene: TRBJ2-7; CDR3 protein: CASSTGGQQYF
V gene: TRBV27; J gene: TRBJ2-5; CDR3 protein: CASSFSGLGETQYF
V gene: TRBV10-3; J gene: TRBJ2-1; CDR3 protein: CAISDTGTGANEQFF
V gene: TRBV27; J gene: TRBJ2-7; CDR3 protein: CASSPRTSGLSYEQYF
V gene: TRBV6-6; J gene: TRBJ2-5; CDR3 protein: CASSHLTPVETQYF
V gene: TRBV5-1; J gene: TRBJ2-1; CDR3 protein: CASSLQGNEQFF
V gene: TRBV20-1; J gene: TRBJ1-2; CDR3 protein: CSALQGDGYTF
V gene: TRBV28; J gene: TRBJ1-2; CDR3 protein: CASSPGTRRVGGYTF
V gene: TRBV5-1; J gene: TRBJ1-5; CDR3 protein: CASSLDGQVNQPQHF
V gene: TRBV10-3; J gene: TRBJ1-1; CDR3 protein: CAITETGREAFF
V gene: TRBV6-1; J gene: TRBJ2-2; CDR3 protein: CASSERGSLLNTGELFF
V gene: TRBV7-2; J gene: TRBJ2-7; CDR3 protein: CASSLGRGPYEQYF
V gene: TRBV5-1; J gene: TRBJ2-7; CDR3 protein: CASSLGSRGDYGEQYF
V gene: TRBV5-5; J gene: TRBJ2-7; CDR3 protein: CASSLEPIAGGLYEQYF
V gene: TRBV2; J gene: TRBJ2-2; CDR3 protein: CASRGQGAATGELFF
V gene: TRBV7-7; J gene: TRBJ2-7; CDR3 protein: CASSLDRGYEQYF
V gene: TRBV4-2; J gene: TRBJ1-2; CDR3 protein: CASSHTRRETSYGYTF
V gene: TRBV5-4; J gene: TRBJ2-5; CDR3 protein: CASSWPGETQYF
V gene: TRBV30; J gene: TRBJ1-2; CDR3 protein: CAWSVPTGWNYGYTF
V gene: TRBV18; J gene: TRBJ2-1; CDR3 protein: CASAGQGPGNEQFF
V gene: TRBV27; J gene: TRBJ2-5; CDR3 protein: CASSLQGQPQETQYF
V gene: TRBV19; J gene: TRBJ1-4; CDR3 protein: CASSPRVYNEKLFF
V gene: TRBV2; J gene: TRBJ2-3; CDR3 protein: CASKTILLIPTDTQYF
V gene: TRBV5-1; J gene: TRBJ1-4; CDR3 protein: CASSLASDSGGKLFF
V gene: TRBV10-2; J gene: TRBJ1-2; CDR3 protein: CASSEMGPYGYTF
V gene: TRBV9; J gene: TRBJ2-1; CDR3 protein: CASSLLSDNEQFF
V gene: TRBV27; J gene: TRBJ2-7; CDR3 protein: CASSLQAVSYEQYF
V gene: TRBV27; J gene: TRBJ2-3; CDR3 protein: CASSLGAGDTQYF
V gene: TRBV11-1; J gene: TRBJ2-1; CDR3 protein: CASSLGRGGQGLNEQFF